This T cell receptor (beta chain) was observed in a study of memory CD4+ T cells and cytomegalovirus serostatus. Assay: immunoSEQ multiplex PCR; the TCRdb copy retains only in-frame clones and omits some. This sample has tens of thousands of clones, with 65% to 85% found just once. The sort gate was single viable CD3+CD4+CD8-CD45RO+ cells for memory CD4+ T cells. Only one count was recorded for this clone. The TCR originated in an adult in good health and CMV-seronegative. The sample consisted of memory CD4+ T cells from blood.

Here the CDR3 reads CASSPTGMNTEAFF. In nucleotides, the CDR3 is TGTGCCAGCAGCCCGACAGGTATGAACACTGAAGCTTTCTTT. The V and J genes are TRBV7-3 and TRBJ1-1; perhaps TRBD1 as D (6 bases). The CDR3 is 14 amino acids. V lost 5 bases and J lost 0, with 10 bases in between. In germline, CDR1 is SGHTA, CDR2 FQGTGA. Drawing the rest from reference TRBV7-3 and TRBJ1-1, the complete variable domain is GAGVSQTPSNKVTEKGKYVELRCDPISGHTALYWYRQSLGQGPEFLIYFQGTGAADDSGLPNDRFFAVRPEGSVSTLKIQRTERGDSAVYLCASSPTGMNTEAFFGQGTRLTVV.